These 22 T cell receptor beta chains share one sample of origin, sequenced in a study of T cell responses to AZD1222 COVID-19 vaccine. Libraries were prepared by immunoSEQ multiplex PCR; TCRdb keeps only in-frame clonotypes and omits some of them. The sample carries tens of thousands of clones, approximately 84% recorded once. The material sequenced was peripheral blood, taken on day 0 of AZD1222 vaccination. The source of these receptors is an adult in good health.

The V gene is TRBV7-8, the J gene TRBJ1-4; D ambiguous. Deletions cut 5 bases from V and 2 bases from J, with 15 bases between. The CDR3 covers 16 residues. CDR1 and CDR2 (germline): SGHVS, FQNEAQ. CDR3 coding DNA: TGTGCCAGCAGCCCCCGTGGCCAGAGGACTAATGAAAAACTGTTTTTT. The encoded protein is CASSPRGQRTNEKLFF.

The rearrangement uses TRBV11-3 and TRBJ2-1; TRBD1 might be the D (5 bases). Germline CDR1 and CDR2: SGHNT and YENEEA. This CDR3 contains 14 residues. V was pared by 2 bases and J by 7 bases, with 12 bases between. The CDR3 DNA follows: TGTGCCAGCAGCTTAAGGGGTAGCAGTAATGAGCAGTTCTTC. Translating gives CASSLRGSSNEQFF.

This sequence joins TRBV6-4 and TRBJ2-3; TRBD1 agrees at 11 bases. The germline V gene encodes CDR1 MRHNA and CDR2 SNTAGT. The CDR3 covers 14 residues. J gave up 4 bases and V 3 bases, and 0 bases lay outside the gene matches. This chain's CDR3 is CASSEGQGADTQYF. In DNA, the CDR3 is TGTGCCAGCAGTGAGGGACAGGGGGCAGATACGCAGTATTTT.

The J gene is TRBJ2-5, the V gene TRBV27, with a tentative D call TRBD2 (7 bases). The ends were cut back, 0 bases at V and 4 bases at J, with 12 bases in the middle. The length of the CDR3 is 15 residues. CDR1 MNHEY and CDR2 SMNVEV come from the germline V gene (reference sequence). The CDR3 region has the DNA TGTGCCAGCAGTTTATCTCAGGGAGGGGGAGAGACCCAGTACTTC. It translates to CASSLSQGGGETQYF.

The rearrangement joins TRBV4-2 to TRBJ1-2, with D possibly matching TRBD1 (5 bases). Germline V gives CDR1 LGHNA, CDR2 YNFKEQ. Trimming cost V 0 bases and J 4 bases, with 12 bases left between them. The CDR3 consists of 15 residues. The CDR3 region is CASSQDGGNSYGYTF. In DNA form, the CDR3 reads TGTGCCAGCAGCCAAGATGGGGGGAACAGCTATGGCTACACCTTC.

CDR3 nucleotides: TGTGCCAGCAGCCTAACCCAGGGATACACTGAAGCTTTCTTT. This gives the protein CASSLTQGYTEAFF. The genes are TRBV9 and TRBJ1-1; D perhaps matches TRBD1 (5 bases). CDR1 is SGDLS and CDR2 is YYNGEE in the germline V gene. Trimming cost V 4 bases and J 3 bases, with 13 bases left between them. The CDR3 runs to 14 residues.

V usage is TRBV28 and J usage is TRBJ1-5, with a possible D match to TRBD1 (6 bases). The V end was cut by 5 bases, the J end by 3 bases, with 14 bases between. Germline CDR1 is MDHEN and CDR2 is SYDVKM. CDR3 length: 15 amino acids. The CDR3 nucleotides are TGTGCCAGCAGTCTGAGGGGGGACTACAATCAGCCCCAGCATTTT. Translating it yields CASSLRGDYNQPQHF.

The chain recombines TRBV19 with TRBJ2-3, with D possibly called TRBD1 or TRBD2 (5 bases each). CDR3 size: 16 residues. Germline-derived CDR1 and CDR2 are LNHDA and SQIVND (reference sequence). Trimming removed 3 bases at V and 1 base at J, with 14 bases between. DNA for the CDR3: TGTGCCAGTAGTATCCGGAAGGGGAGTGGCACAGATACGCAGTATTTT. Translated, it gives CASSIRKGSGTDTQYF.

This chain connects TRBV12-5 to TRBJ2-1; 8 nucleotides match TRBD1. Per germline, CDR1 LGHNT and CDR2 FRNRAP. The CDR3 spans 13 residues. The junction had 2 bases not matched to a gene; V was cut back by 1 base and J by 9 bases. In DNA form, the CDR3 reads TGTGCTAGTGGTTTGGACAGGGGGTCTGAGCAGTTCTTC. It specifies CASGLDRGSEQFF.

The rearrangement uses TRBV7-2 and TRBJ2-1; no clear D gene. Trimming stripped 1 base from V and 6 bases from J, with 19 bases between. CDR3 size: 17 residues. Germline V gene data show CDR1 as SGHTA and CDR2 as FQGNSA. DNA of the CDR3: TGTGCCAGCAGCTTAGAGGCTCGGTGGGTTGTGGGCAATGAGCAGTTCTTC. Translation gives CASSLEARWVVGNEQFF.

The CDR3 loop reads CATQWGADQPQHF. The CDR3 DNA reads as TGTGCAACGCAGTGGGGGGCCGATCAGCCCCAGCATTTT. The chain employs TRBV6-5 and TRBJ1-5; tentatively, D is TRBD1 (6 bases). The CDR3 loop spans 13 amino acids. Germline V gives CDR1 MNHEY, CDR2 SVGAGI.

The rearrangement joins TRBV14 to TRBJ1-1, with D unclear. Between the trimmed V and J ends, which lost 2 bases and 2 bases, there was a span of 6 bases. Germline assignment: CDR1 SGHDN and CDR2 FVKESK. The CDR3 totals 13 residues. The CDR3, as DNA: TGTGCCAGCAGCCAAATCCCCAACACTGAAGCTTTCTTT. Translated: CASSQIPNTEAFF.

This chain links TRBV3-1 (or the pseudogene TRBV3-2) with TRBJ2-1; no clear D. Germline CDR1 reads LGHDT; CDR2 reads YNNKEL (reference sequence). V was cut by 4 bases and J by 5 bases, with 18 bases left in between. This CDR3 comprises 16 residues. The CDR3 loop is CASSRWSRPTHNEQFF. In DNA form, the CDR3 reads TGTGCCAGCAGCCGGTGGAGCCGGCCCACACACAATGAGCAGTTCTTC.

V is TRBV30 and J is TRBJ1-5, with 7 nucleotides matching TRBD1. Germline CDR1 reads GTSNPN; CDR2 reads SVGIG (reference sequence). The CDR3 is 13 amino acids. With 1 base clipped from V and 4 bases from J, the junction kept 1 base outside the gene matches. Here the CDR3 DNA reads TGTGCCTGGAGTGCGACAGGGAATCAGCCCCAGCATTTT. Its translation: CAWSATGNQPQHF.

This clone was detected only a few times. The J gene is TRBJ1-6, the V gene TRBV25-1, with D hard to call. Trimming took off 2 bases at V and 0 bases at J, with 8 bases between the two ends. The CDR3 is made up of 16 amino acids. Germline V gives CDR1 MGHDK, CDR2 SYGVNS. The CDR3 DNA is TGTGCCAGCAGTGAAATGAGGGACTCCTATAATTCACCCCTCCACTTT. This sequence encodes CASSEMRDSYNSPLHF.

V is TRBV7-2 and J is TRBJ2-3; TRBD2 matches at 9 bases. The germline V gene encodes CDR1 SGHTA and CDR2 FQGNSA. The CDR3 consists of 15 residues. With 7 bases clipped from V and 3 bases from J, the junction kept 8 bases outside the gene matches. CDR3 protein: CASTFQAGGTDTQYF. Here the CDR3 DNA reads TGTGCCAGCACCTTTCAAGCGGGGGGAACAGATACGCAGTATTTT.

The J gene is TRBJ2-5, the V gene TRBV18; D could derive from TRBD1 or TRBD2 (6 bases each). Trimming removed 6 bases at V and 0 bases at J, with 14 bases between. Germline V gene data show CDR1 as KGHSH and CDR2 as LQKENI. The CDR3 covers 15 residues. The CDR3 bases are TGTGCCAGCTCGCGGGAACAGGGATACCAAGAGACCCAGTACTTC. Residues: CASSREQGYQETQYF.

This clone was detected once. This rearrangement joins TRBV19 to TRBJ1-2, with TRBD1 matching over 8 bases. This CDR3 has 14 amino acids. V was pared by 3 bases and J by 4 bases, with 4 bases of the junction left unmatched. Per the germline V gene, CDR1 is LNHDA and CDR2 is SQIVND (reference sequence). CDR3 region: CASSIGQGSYGYTF. The CDR3, as DNA: TGTGCCAGTAGTATTGGACAGGGTTCCTATGGCTACACCTTC.

This clone was found once. This chain uses TRBV15 with TRBJ2-3, with 12 bases identical to TRBD2. The J segment lost 3 bases and the V segment lost 3 bases, leaving 10 bases of the junction unmatched. The CDR3 is made up of 18 amino acids. Germline V gene sequence: CDR1 LNHNV, CDR2 YYDKDF (reference sequence). The CDR3, as DNA: TGTGCCACCAGCAGGGTCGGGACTAGCGGGTCGAGTACAGATACGCAGTATTTT. This codes for CATSRVGTSGSSTDTQYF.

This chain connects TRBV6-2 or TRBV6-3 to TRBJ2-3; possible D gene TRBD2, 5 bases. Trimming removed 2 bases from V and 3 bases from J, with 9 bases in between. The CDR3 is 14 residues long. Germline values: CDR1 MNHEY, CDR2 SVGEGT. DNA for the CDR3: TGTGCCAGCAGTTACGGGCTAGCAACAGATACGCAGTATTTT. The encoded protein is CASSYGLATDTQYF.

This chain joins TRBV29-1 and TRBJ2-7; weak D call: TRBD2 (6 bases). V was trimmed by 4 bases and J by 3 bases, leaving 13 bases between them. Germline CDR1 reads SQVTM; CDR2 reads ANQGSEA. The CDR3 contains 13 residues. The CDR3 here is CSVAGGGGYEQYF. CDR3 sequence (DNA): TGCAGCGTTGCCGGGGGAGGCGGCTACGAGCAGTACTTC.

This clone is a singleton in its sample. This chain uses TRBV14 with TRBJ1-6, with D unresolved. V lost 3 bases to trimming and J lost 7 bases, with 16 bases between them. The CDR3 is made up of 16 amino acids. Per the germline V gene, CDR1 is SGHDN and CDR2 is FVKESK. This CDR3 is CASSQAVGWVNSPLHF. The CDR3 DNA follows: TGTGCCAGCAGCCAGGCAGTCGGTTGGGTGAATTCACCCCTCCACTTT.